Listed here is a single T cell receptor beta chain. What it binds is unknown. The data were obtained in a study of lung T cells in sarcoidosis with Löfgren's syndrome. V lost 3 bases, J lost 7 bases, and 16 bases lay in between. In germline, CDR1 is MGHRA, CDR2 YSYEKL. The CDR3 covers 15 residues. Points from the study as a whole: Shared TRAV12-1 and TRBV2 CDR3 motifs were reported across several patients.

TCRdb analysed the reads with MiXCR anew, one entry per CDR3 protein. The repertoire holds 55,000 to 80,000 distinct CDR3 sequences, 21% seen once, with less than 2.5% in the top ten. The sample consisted of CD4+ T cells from PBMCs. The chain uses TRBV4-1 and TRBJ2-1; D call uncertain. This sequence was found in a human donor with sarcoidosis (Löfgren's syndrome or another form), or a control subject (not recorded which). The CDR3 here is CASSQAPATMNEQFF. The CDR3 region has the DNA TGCGCCAGCAGCCAGGCCCCCGCGACGATGAATGAGCAGTTCTTC.